Included here is one TCR beta chain sequence, with context. This sample is part of a study of T cell changes during pregnancy in multiple sclerosis. Only in-frame clones appear in the TCRdb table, and some are missing; sequencing was by immunoSEQ multiplex PCR. Altogether about 69,000 clones are present, 80% to 95% being singletons, with the ten largest covering just under 2%. CDR1 is SGHRS, CDR2 YFSETQ, per germline. This CDR3 region has 16 residues. V lost 4 bases, J lost 5 bases, and 11 bases stayed unmatched. The rearrangement uses TRBV5-1 and TRBJ2-5, with 10 bases aligning to TRBD2. The sequence came from a female donor in good health, enrolled as a control in a pregnancy study. The sequenced sample was peripheral blood, obtained in the third trimester of pregnancy. CDR3 sequence reads: CASSRLSGGARETQYF. The CDR3, as DNA: TGCGCCAGCAGCCGCCTGAGCGGGGGGGCCAGGGAGACCCAGTACTTC.